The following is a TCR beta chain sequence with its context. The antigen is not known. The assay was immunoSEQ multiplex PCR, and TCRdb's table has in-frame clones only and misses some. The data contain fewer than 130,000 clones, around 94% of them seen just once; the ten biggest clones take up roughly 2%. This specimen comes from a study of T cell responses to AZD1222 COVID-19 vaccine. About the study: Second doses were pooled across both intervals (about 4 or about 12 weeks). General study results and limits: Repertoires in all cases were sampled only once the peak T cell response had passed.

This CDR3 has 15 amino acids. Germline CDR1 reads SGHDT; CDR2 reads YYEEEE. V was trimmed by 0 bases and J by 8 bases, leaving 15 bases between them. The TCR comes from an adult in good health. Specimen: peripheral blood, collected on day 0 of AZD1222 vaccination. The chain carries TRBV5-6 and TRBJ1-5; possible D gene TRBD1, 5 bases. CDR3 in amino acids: CASSLATAGLEPQHF. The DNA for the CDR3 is TGTGCCAGCAGCTTGGCTACGGCAGGGTTGGAGCCCCAGCATTTT.